The following is a T cell receptor beta chain sequence with its context. What it binds is unknown. This entry belongs to a study of shared clonotypes between healthy human individuals. Study-level information: Used for every donor were three CD4 naive, three CD4 memory, two CD8 naive and one CD8 memory plate.

The CDR3 runs 15 residues. Per germline, CDR1 WNHNN and CDR2 SYGVQD (reference sequence). Trimming removed 3 bases from V and 0 bases from J; junction bases left unmatched: 2. Both subsets, CD45RA+ naive and CD45RA-negative memory, were split from the CD4+ cells. The assay was immunoSEQ multiplex PCR, and TCRdb's table has in-frame clones only and misses some. Of about 2.3 million clones listed, approximately 90% are singletons. The study, taken as a whole, reports: Measured sharing among donors was expected to vary with sequencing depth. The rarefaction results pointed to incomplete sorted-subset sequencing despite large depth.

V and J are TRBV10-1 and TRBJ2-4; 7 nucleotides agree with TRBD2. The receptor was isolated from a young man in good health. Some clones in this sample may be carry-over from other donors' samples. Sequencing was performed on naive CD4+ T cells from PBMCs. Stated subset: CD45RA+ positively selected. The CDR3: CASSESSGAKNIQYF. CDR3 in DNA: TGCGCCAGCAGTGAATCTAGCGGAGCCAAAAACATTCAGTACTTC.